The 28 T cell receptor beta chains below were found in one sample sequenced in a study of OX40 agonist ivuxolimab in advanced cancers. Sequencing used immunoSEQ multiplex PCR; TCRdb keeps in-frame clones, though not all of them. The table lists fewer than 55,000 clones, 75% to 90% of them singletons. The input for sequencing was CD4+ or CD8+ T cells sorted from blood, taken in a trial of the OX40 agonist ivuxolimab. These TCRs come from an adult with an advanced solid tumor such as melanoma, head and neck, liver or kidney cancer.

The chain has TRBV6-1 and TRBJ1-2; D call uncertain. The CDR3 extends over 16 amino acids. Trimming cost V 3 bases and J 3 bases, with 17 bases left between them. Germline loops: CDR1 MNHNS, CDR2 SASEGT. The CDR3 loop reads CASSDETHRVYYGYTF. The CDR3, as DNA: TGTGCCAGCAGTGATGAGACCCACCGCGTGTACTATGGCTACACCTTC.

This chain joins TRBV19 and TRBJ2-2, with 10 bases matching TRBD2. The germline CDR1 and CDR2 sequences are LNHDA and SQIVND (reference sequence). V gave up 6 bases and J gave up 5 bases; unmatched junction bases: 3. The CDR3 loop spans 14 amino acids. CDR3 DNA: TGTGCCAGTAGCCCTAGCGGGAGTACCGGGGAGCTGTTTTTT. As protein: CASSPSGSTGELFF.

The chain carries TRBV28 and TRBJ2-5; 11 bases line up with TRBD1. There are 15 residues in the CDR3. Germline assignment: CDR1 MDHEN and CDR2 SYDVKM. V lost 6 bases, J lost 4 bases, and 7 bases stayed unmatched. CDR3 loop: CASSLRTGGRETQYF. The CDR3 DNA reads TGTGCCAGCAGCCTCAGGACAGGGGGCCGAGAGACCCAGTACTTC.

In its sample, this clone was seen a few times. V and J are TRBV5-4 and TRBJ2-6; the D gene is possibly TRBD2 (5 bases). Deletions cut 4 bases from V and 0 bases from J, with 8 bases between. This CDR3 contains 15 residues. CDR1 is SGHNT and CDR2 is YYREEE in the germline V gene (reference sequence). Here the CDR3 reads CASSRGFSGANVLTF. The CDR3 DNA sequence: TGTGCCAGCAGCCGGGGTTTCTCTGGGGCCAACGTCCTGACTTTC. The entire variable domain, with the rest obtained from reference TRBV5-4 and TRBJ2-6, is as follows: ETGVTQSPTHLIKTRGQQVTLRCSSQSGHNTVSWYQQALGQGPQFIFQYYREEENGRGNFPPRFSGLQFPNYSSELNVNALELDDSALYLCASSRGFSGANVLTFGAGSRLTVL.

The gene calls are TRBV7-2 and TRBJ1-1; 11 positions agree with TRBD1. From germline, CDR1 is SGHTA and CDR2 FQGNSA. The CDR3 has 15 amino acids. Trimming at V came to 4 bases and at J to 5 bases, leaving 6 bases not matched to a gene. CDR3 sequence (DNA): TGTGCCAGCAGCTCTCGGACAGGGGGCGGTACTGAAGCTTTCTTT. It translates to CASSSRTGGGTEAFF.

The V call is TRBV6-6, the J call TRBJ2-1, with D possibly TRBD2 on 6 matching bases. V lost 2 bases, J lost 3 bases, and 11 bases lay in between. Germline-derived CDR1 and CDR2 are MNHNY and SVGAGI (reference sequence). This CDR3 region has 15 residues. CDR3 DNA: TGTGCCAGCAGTTACGATTCGCGGGACTACAATGAGCAGTTCTTC. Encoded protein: CASSYDSRDYNEQFF.

The CDR3 DNA follows: TGTGCCAGCAATATGGTCCTAGCGGTAAACACCGGGGAGCTGTTTTTT. Protein: CASNMVLAVNTGELFF. V usage is TRBV2 and J usage is TRBJ2-2, with 7 bases fitting TRBD2. The V gene end was trimmed by 7 bases and the J gene end by 2 bases; junction bases not matched to a gene: 10. The CDR3 is 16 residues long. Germline V gene sequence: CDR1 SNHLY, CDR2 FYNNEI.

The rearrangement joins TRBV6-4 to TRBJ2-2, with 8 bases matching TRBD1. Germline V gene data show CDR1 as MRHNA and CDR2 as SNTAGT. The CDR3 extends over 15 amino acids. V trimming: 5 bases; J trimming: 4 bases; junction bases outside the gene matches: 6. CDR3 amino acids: CASSSDRAGTGELFF. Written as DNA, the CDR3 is TGTGCCAGCAGTTCGGACAGGGCAGGCACCGGGGAGCTGTTTTTT.

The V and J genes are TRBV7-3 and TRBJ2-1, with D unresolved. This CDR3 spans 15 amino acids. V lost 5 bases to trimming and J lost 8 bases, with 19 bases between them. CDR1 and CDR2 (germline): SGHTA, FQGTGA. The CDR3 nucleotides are TGTGCCAGCAGCCCACGGAGTGATGGGTACCATGAGCAGTTCTTC. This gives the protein CASSPRSDGYHEQFF.

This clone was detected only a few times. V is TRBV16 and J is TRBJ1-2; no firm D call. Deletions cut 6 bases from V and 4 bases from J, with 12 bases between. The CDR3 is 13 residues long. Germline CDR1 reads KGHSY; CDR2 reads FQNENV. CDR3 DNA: TGTGCCAGCAGTCCAGACTGGATCTATGGCTACACCTTC. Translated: CASSPDWIYGYTF.

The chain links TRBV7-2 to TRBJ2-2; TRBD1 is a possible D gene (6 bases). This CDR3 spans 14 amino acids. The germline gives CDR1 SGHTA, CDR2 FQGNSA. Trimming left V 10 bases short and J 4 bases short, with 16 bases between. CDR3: CATLNRVFTGELFF. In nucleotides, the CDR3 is TGTGCCACTTTAAACAGGGTCTTCACCGGGGAGCTGTTTTTT.

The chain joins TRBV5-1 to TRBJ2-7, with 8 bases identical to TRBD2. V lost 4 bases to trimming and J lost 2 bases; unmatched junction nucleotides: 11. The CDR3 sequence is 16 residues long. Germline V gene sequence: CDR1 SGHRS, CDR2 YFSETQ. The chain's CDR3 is CASSAGQLAGPYEQYF. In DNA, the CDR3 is TGCGCCAGCAGCGCGGGTCAGCTAGCGGGTCCCTACGAGCAGTACTTC.

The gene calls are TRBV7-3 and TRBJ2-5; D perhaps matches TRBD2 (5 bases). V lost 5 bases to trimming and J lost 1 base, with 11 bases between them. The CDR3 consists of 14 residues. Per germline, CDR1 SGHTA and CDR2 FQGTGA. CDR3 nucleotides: TGTGCCAGCAGCATGAACGGGGTCCAAGAGACCCAGTACTTC. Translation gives CASSMNGVQETQYF.

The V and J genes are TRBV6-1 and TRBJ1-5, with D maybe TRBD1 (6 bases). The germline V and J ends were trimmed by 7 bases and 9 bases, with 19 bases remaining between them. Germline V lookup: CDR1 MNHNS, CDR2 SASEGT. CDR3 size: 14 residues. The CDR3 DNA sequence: TGTGCCAGCAAAGGACAGACCTCATCTATGCCCCAGCATTTT. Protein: CASKGQTSSMPQHF.

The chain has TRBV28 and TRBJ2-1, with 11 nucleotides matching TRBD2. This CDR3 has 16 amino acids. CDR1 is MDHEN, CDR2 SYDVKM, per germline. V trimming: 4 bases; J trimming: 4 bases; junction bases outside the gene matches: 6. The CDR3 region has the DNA TGTGCCAGCAGTTCACCTAGCGGGGGGATTTACAATGAGCAGTTCTTC. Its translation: CASSSPSGGIYNEQFF.

Here the CDR3 DNA reads TGTGCCATCAGTGAGTACAATGAGCAGTTCTTC. It is translated as CAISEYNEQFF. This chain links TRBV10-3 with TRBJ2-1; D gene uncertain. Trimming left V 1 base short and J 5 bases short, with 0 bases between. The CDR3 is 11 amino acids. CDR1 is ENHRY, CDR2 SYGVKD, per germline.

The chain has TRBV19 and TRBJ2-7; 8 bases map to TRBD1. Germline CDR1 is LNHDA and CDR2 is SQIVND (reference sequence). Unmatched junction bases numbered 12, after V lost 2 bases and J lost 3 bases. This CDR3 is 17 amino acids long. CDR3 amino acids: CASSIRPPGQGGYEQYF. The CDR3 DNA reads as TGTGCCAGTAGTATAAGACCCCCCGGACAGGGCGGCTACGAGCAGTACTTC.

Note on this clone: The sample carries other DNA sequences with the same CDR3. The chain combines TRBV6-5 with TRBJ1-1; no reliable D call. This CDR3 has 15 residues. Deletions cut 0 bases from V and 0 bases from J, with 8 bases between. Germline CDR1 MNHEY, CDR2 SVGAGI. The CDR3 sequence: CASSYSKRVNTEAFF. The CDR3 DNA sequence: TGTGCCAGCAGTTACTCGAAAAGGGTGAACACTGAAGCTTTCTTT.

The CDR3: CASSGDRGSYQPQHF. For the CDR3, the DNA is TGTGCCAGTAGCGGGGACAGGGGATCCTACCAGCCCCAGCATTTT. The chain is built from TRBV19 and TRBJ1-5, with TRBD1 matching 10 bases. The germline gives CDR1 LNHDA, CDR2 SQIVND (reference sequence). The CDR3 is made up of 15 amino acids. V was clipped by 6 bases and J by 7 bases; unmatched bases: 9.

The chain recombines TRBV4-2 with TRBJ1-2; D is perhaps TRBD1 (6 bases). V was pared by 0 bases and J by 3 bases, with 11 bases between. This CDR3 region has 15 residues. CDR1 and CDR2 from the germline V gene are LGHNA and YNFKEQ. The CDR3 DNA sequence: TGTGCCAGCAGCCAAGATAAGGGGGGAGACTATGGCTACACCTTC. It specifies CASSQDKGGDYGYTF.

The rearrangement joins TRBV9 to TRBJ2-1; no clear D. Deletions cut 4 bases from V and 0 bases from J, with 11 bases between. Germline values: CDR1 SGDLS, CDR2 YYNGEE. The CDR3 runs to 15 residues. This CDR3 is CASSPSMSSYNEQFF. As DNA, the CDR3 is TGTGCCAGCAGCCCTTCGATGAGCTCCTACAATGAGCAGTTCTTC.

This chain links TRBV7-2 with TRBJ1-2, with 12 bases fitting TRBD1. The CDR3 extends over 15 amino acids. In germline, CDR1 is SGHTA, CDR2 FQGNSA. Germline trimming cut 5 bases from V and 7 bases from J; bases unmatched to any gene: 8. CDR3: CASSRLGQGAIGYTF. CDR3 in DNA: TGTGCCAGCAGCAGACTGGGACAGGGGGCTATTGGCTACACCTTC.

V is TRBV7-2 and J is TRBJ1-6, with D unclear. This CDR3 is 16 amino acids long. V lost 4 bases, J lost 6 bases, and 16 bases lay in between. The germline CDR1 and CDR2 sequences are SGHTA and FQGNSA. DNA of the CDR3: TGTGCCAGCAGCTCCCCTAGCGCTACGGTTAATTCACCCCTCCACTTT. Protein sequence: CASSSPSATVNSPLHF.

The CDR3 coding sequence is TGTGCCACCAGCAGAGGAGGGAGTGACACCGGGGAGCTGTTTTTT. Its protein is CATSRGGSDTGELFF. The V gene is TRBV15, the J gene TRBJ2-2; a weak D match, TRBD2 (5 bases). V shed 1 base and J shed 3 bases, with 9 bases lying between them. The germline V gene encodes CDR1 LNHNV and CDR2 YYDKDF (reference sequence). The CDR3 extends over 15 amino acids.

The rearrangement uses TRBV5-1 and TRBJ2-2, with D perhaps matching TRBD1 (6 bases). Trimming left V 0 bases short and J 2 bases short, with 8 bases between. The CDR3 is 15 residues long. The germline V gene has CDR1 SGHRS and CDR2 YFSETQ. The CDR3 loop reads CASSLEGHNTGELFF. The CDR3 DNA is TGCGCCAGCAGCTTGGAGGGACACAACACCGGGGAGCTGTTTTTT.

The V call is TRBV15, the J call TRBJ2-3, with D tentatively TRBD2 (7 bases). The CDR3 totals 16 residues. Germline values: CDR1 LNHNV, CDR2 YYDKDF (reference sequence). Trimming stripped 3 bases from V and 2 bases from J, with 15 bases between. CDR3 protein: CATSRGGGLATDTQYF. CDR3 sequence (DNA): TGTGCCACCAGCAGGGGAGGGGGACTTGCCACAGATACGCAGTATTTT.

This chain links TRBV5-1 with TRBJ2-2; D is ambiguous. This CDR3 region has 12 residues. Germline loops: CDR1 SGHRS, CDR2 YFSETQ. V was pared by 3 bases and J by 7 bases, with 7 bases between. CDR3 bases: TGCGCCAGCAGCTGGAGTGGCGGGGAGCTGTTTTTT. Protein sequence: CASSWSGGELFF.

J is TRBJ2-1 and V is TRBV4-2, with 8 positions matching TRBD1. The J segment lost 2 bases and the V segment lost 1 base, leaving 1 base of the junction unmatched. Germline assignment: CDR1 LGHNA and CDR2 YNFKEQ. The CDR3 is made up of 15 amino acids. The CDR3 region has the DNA TGTGCCAGCAGCCAAGGACAGGGGCCCTACAATGAGCAGTTCTTC. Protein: CASSQGQGPYNEQFF.